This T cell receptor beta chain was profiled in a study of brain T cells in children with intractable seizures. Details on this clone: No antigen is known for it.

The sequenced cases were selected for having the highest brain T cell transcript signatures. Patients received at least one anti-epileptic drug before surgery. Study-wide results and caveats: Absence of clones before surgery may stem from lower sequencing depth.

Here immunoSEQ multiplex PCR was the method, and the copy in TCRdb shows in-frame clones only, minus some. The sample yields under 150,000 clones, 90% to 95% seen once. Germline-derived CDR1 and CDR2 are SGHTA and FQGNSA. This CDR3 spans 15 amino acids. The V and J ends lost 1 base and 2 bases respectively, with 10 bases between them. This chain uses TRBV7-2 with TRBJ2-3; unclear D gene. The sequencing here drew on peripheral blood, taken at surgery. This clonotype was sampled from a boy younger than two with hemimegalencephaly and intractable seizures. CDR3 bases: TGTGCCAGCAGCTTAGTGCGCTCCCCCACAGATACGCAGTATTTT. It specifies CASSLVRSPTDTQYF.